One and the same sample provided the 13 T cell receptor beta chains below, sequenced in a study of T cells after yellow fever vaccination (dated by TCRdb to between 2019 and 2020). This specimen's treatment or condition label, interpreted: live attenuated yellow fever vaccine strain. The method behind the library was 5' RACE. These reads were obtained on an Illumina HiSeq 2500. TCRdb ran its own pipeline on the public reads, namely fastp trimming at Q25 and MiXCR clone calling, and kept in-frame beta chains. Here each entry gathers all rows of one CDR3 protein and keeps the most common genes and DNA. The sample yields about 230,000 distinct CDR3 sequences; 6% to 8% were counted once. In total, the top ten clones hold 0.8% to 1.2% of the sample. The sequencing used CD4+ T cells sorted from PBMCs, collected on the day of the yellow fever booster vaccination. The receptors were gathered from a man aged 25 to 40 who received the YFV17D yellow fever vaccine.

The rearrangement uses TRBV6-1 and TRBJ2-3; TRBD2 matches 7 bases. The CDR3 has 16 amino acids. Trimming at V came to 4 bases and at J to 6 bases, leaving 13 bases not matched to a gene. In germline, CDR1 is MNHNS, CDR2 SASEGT. The CDR3 sequence: CASSVRGLGVRDTQYF. The CDR3 DNA is TGTGCCAGCAGTGTAAGAGGACTAGGGGTCCGGGATACGCAGTATTTT.

This clonotype occurred a few times. The genes are TRBV7-9 and TRBJ2-7; 7 bases match TRBD1. The ends lost 1 base at V and 1 base at J; junction bases unmatched: 7. Germline V gene data show CDR1 as SEHNR and CDR2 as FQNEAQ (reference sequence). The CDR3 is 16 residues long. The DNA for the CDR3 is TGTGCCAGCAGCTTAGGCCCTCCGGGACAGTCCTACGAGCAGTACTTC. Its protein is CASSLGPPGQSYEQYF.

This clonotype was recorded at least ten times. The chain carries TRBV7-2 and TRBJ2-2; perhaps TRBD1 as D (5 bases). Germline-derived CDR1 and CDR2 are SGHTA and FQGNSA. The length of the CDR3 is 14 residues. Trimming pared 6 bases from V and 7 bases from J, leaving 15 bases between. DNA for the CDR3: TGTGCCAGCAGACAAGACAGTCAAGGCGGGGAGCTGTTTTTT. This codes for CASRQDSQGGELFF. Filled out from reference TRBV7-2 and TRBJ2-2, the complete variable domain reads GAGVSQSPSNKVTEKGKDVELRCDPISGHTALYWYRQSLGQGLEFLIYFQGNSAPDKSGLPSDRFSAERTGGSVSTLTIQRTQQEDSAVYLCASRQDSQGGELFFGEGSRLTVL.

This clonotype occurred a few times. The gene calls are TRBV6-2 or TRBV6-3 and TRBJ2-2; D gene unclear. Germline V lookup: CDR1 MNHEY, CDR2 SVGEGT. The CDR3 sequence is 12 residues long. Trimming left V 7 bases short and J 7 bases short, with 10 bases between. The CDR3 coding sequence is TGTGCCAGCAAGGCGAGCGTCGGGGAGCTGTTTTTT. This gives the protein CASKASVGELFF.

V gene TRBV5-4 combines with J gene TRBJ2-2; a weak D match, TRBD2 (6 bases). CDR3 length equals 15 residues. The ends were cut back, 3 bases at V and 7 bases at J, with 16 bases in the middle. Per the germline V gene, CDR1 is SGHNT and CDR2 is YYREEE (reference sequence). CDR3 nucleotides: TGTGCCAGCAGCTCGCGCAGGGAGGAAGTCGGGGAGCTGTTTTTT. Translated: CASSSRREEVGELFF.

This clonotype was recorded at least ten times. The chain has TRBV5-1 and TRBJ2-2; possible D gene TRBD2, 6 bases. The CDR3 length is 18 residues. The V end lost 6 bases, the J end lost 3 bases, and 24 bases lay between the germline ends. Germline CDR1 SGHRS, CDR2 YFSETQ. CDR3 in amino acids: CASKRGPMVGLHTGELFF. CDR3 nucleotides: TGCGCCAGCAAAAGGGGTCCAATGGTGGGACTCCACACCGGGGAGCTGTTTTTT. The full variable domain, in which reference TRBV5-1 and TRBJ2-2 provide the parts outside the CDR3, is KAGVTQTPRYLIKTRGQQVTLSCSPISGHRSVSWYQQTPGQGLQFLFEYFSETQRNKGNFPGRFSGRQFSNSRSEMNVSTLELGDSALYLCASKRGPMVGLHTGELFFGEGSRLTVL.

This clonotype was recorded many times. V usage is TRBV2 and J usage is TRBJ2-1; D might be TRBD1 or TRBD2, each matching 5 bases. Per germline, CDR1 SNHLY and CDR2 FYNNEI. CDR3 size: 15 residues. V lost 5 bases, J lost 6 bases, and 17 bases lay in between. CDR3 nucleotide sequence: TGTGCCAGCAGTAAAAACACGGGGACGGTCAATGAGCAGTTCTTC. Residues: CASSKNTGTVNEQFF.

This chain uses TRBV18 with TRBJ1-2, with D tentatively TRBD1 (5 bases). Germline CDR1 is KGHSH and CDR2 is LQKENI. The V end was cut by 3 bases, the J end by 6 bases, with 11 bases between. The CDR3 loop spans 13 amino acids. The CDR3 is CASSPADRNGYTF. CDR3 nucleotide sequence: TGTGCCAGCTCACCCGCCGACAGAAATGGCTACACCTTC.

On this clonotype itself: A much larger clone sits a single nucleotide away, making a read error possible. V is TRBV7-8 and J is TRBJ2-3; D is undetermined. The CDR3 is 12 residues long. The V gene's germline CDR1 is SGHVS and CDR2 FQNEAQ. CDR3 in amino acids: CVSKQGTDTQYF. CDR3 coding DNA: TGTGTCAGCAAGCAGGGCACAGATACGCAGTATTTT.

This clonotype was seen at least ten times. The chain uses TRBV29-1 and TRBJ1-5; tentative D call: TRBD1 (6 bases). Germline lookup yields CDR1 SQVTM and CDR2 ANQGSEA. The CDR3 length is 14 residues. The V gene lost 4 bases and the J gene lost 6 bases, with 16 bases spanning the gap. CDR3 region: CSVGDRGLGQPQHF. DNA of the CDR3: TGCAGCGTTGGGGATCGGGGGCTGGGTCAGCCCCAGCATTTT.

This clonotype came up a few times. The DNA of the CDR3 is TGCAGTGCTAAGGACAGGGTTCTTTTCTACGAGCAGTACTTC. Its translation is CSAKDRVLFYEQYF. The chain joins TRBV20-1 to TRBJ2-7, with TRBD1 identical over 8 bases. The CDR3 covers 14 residues. In germline, CDR1 is DFQATT, CDR2 SNEGSKA (reference sequence). The ends lost 4 bases at V and 3 bases at J; junction bases unmatched: 8.

This clonotype has ten or more counts. V and J are TRBV12-3 or TRBV12-4 and TRBJ2-1; 12 bases line up with TRBD2. The CDR3 has 15 residues. The trim removed 3 bases at V and 6 bases at J, leaving 3 bases unmatched. CDR3 region: CASSFVTSGSNEQFF. The CDR3 DNA follows: TGTGCCAGCAGTTTCGTGACTAGCGGGAGCAATGAGCAGTTCTTC.

The chain joins TRBV6-2 or TRBV6-3 to TRBJ2-3; tentative D call: TRBD2 (5 bases). Germline CDR1 reads MNHEY; CDR2 reads SVGEGT. The germline V and J ends were trimmed by 7 bases and 6 bases, with 17 bases remaining between them. The CDR3 covers 14 residues. The CDR3 region is CASKGDNAHDTQYF. Written as DNA, the CDR3 is TGTGCCAGCAAGGGAGATAACGCGCATGATACGCAGTATTTT.